The 2 T cell receptor beta chains presented below share a single source sample, sequenced in a study of blood T cell repertoires in COVID-19 (dated by TCRdb to about 2020). The library came from the immunoSEQ multiplex PCR assay. The table was pulled from immuneACCESS by TCRdb, which kept in-frame rearrangements only. Such tables lose some clones; where checked, under half of the loss comes from unresolved V genes, and the rest has no known cause. The sample has hundreds of thousands of clones on record, around 88% of them singletons. The ten largest clones capture about 14% of the sample. Source material: PBMCs or T cells enriched from blood (not recorded which). The receptor set was obtained from a woman between 50 and 59 years old with acute COVID-19.

The V call is TRBV12-3 or TRBV12-4, the J call TRBJ1-4, with D tentatively TRBD1 (5 bases). The CDR3 length is 13 residues. Trimming shortened V by 5 bases and J by 11 bases, and 15 bases separated the two germline ends. The CDR3 here is CASSPDPGLKLFF. The CDR3 coding sequence is TGTGCCAGCAGTCCTGACCCAGGGCTGAAACTGTTTTTT.

This clone was seen a handful of times. This sequence joins TRBV12-3 or TRBV12-4 and TRBJ2-7; D might be TRBD1 (5 bases). This CDR3 has 12 amino acids. V was cut by 6 bases and J by 5 bases, with 11 bases left in between. The CDR3 DNA sequence: TGTGCCAGCAGACCAGGGTCTGACGAGCAGTACTTC. This encodes CASRPGSDEQYF.